This T cell receptor beta chain stems from a study of neoadjuvant nivolumab and ipilimumab in lung cancer. Notes on the study in general: From pretherapy to surgery, tumor richness and clonality rose with dual therapy. TCR sequencing covered a small number of samples. Blood richness before therapy tracked richness in tumors resected after neoadjuvant therapy. Resected tumors had greater TCR richness and clonality than uninvolved lung.

Some clones are missing from TCRdb's copy, which holds only in-frame ones; the method was immunoSEQ multiplex PCR. The sample consists of about 20,000 clones, 76% of them appearing once. Note on this clone: What it binds is unknown.

Germline CDR1 is SGDLS and CDR2 is YYNGEE. CDR3 size: 13 residues. V lost 2 bases and J lost 5, with 8 bases in between. The receptor's source is an adult with non-small cell lung cancer. J is TRBJ1-5 and V is TRBV9, with unresolved D. Sequenced material: tumor tissue, taken after neoadjuvant nivolumab, alone or with ipilimumab, at or shortly before surgery. CDR3 sequence (DNA): TGTGCCAGCAGCGTTTCAAACGATCAGCCCCAGCATTTT. As protein: CASSVSNDQPQHF.